This TCR beta chain was retrieved from a study of T-cell memory formation after mild COVID-19. Study results and caveats: CM and EM subsets held most contracting CD4+ clones; EMRA held CD8+ ones.

Details on this clonotype: No antigen is known for it.

TCRdb re-called the 5' RACE reads through MiXCR, storing one row per CDR3 protein. The sample has 150,000 or so distinct CDR3 sequences, around 15% seen once. After removal of 7 bases from V and 6 bases from J, the junction contained 9 bases not matched to a gene. CDR1 SEHNR and CDR2 FQNEAQ come from the germline V gene (reference sequence). The CDR3 extends over 14 amino acids. The sequencing input was PBMCs or a T cell subset sorted from them (not recorded which). The sequence came from an adult woman who had mild COVID-19 (a few samples of this study predate the infection). Cell type and time point are not known. The J gene is TRBJ2-1, the V gene TRBV7-9; TRBD1 matches 7 bases. In nucleotides, the CDR3 is TGTGCCAGCATCGACTCCGGGACAGCCAATGAGCAGTTCTTC. It yields the protein CASIDSGTANEQFF.